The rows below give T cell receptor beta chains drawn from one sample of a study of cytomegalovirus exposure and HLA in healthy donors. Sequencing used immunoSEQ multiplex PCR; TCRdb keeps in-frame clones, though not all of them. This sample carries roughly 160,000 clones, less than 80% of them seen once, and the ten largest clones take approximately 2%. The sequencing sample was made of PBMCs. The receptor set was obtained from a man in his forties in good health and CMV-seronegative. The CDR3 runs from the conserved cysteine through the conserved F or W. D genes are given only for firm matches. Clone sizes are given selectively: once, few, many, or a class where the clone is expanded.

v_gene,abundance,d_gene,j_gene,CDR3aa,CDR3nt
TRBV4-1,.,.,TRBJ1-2,CASSQIGRAYGYTF,TGCGCCAGCAGCCAAATCGGCAGGGCTTATGGCTACACCTTC
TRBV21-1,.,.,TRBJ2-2,CASSKALGSGELFF,TGTGCCAGCAGCAAAGCCCTAGGCAGCGGGGAGCTGTTTTTT
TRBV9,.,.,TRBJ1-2,CASSEGRVMLGYTF,TGTGCCAGCAGCGAGGGCAGGGTGATGTTGGGCTACACCTTC
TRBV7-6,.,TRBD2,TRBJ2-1,CASSLASRSGRASYNEQFF,TGTGCCAGCAGCTTAGCGAGTCGGAGCGGGAGGGCCTCCTACAATGAGCAGTTCTTC
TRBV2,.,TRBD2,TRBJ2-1,CASSGGLAGEASYNEQFF,TGTGCCAGCAGCGGTGGACTAGCGGGAGAGGCATCCTACAATGAGCAGTTCTTC
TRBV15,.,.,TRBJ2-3,CATSRVVLSTDTQYF,TGTGCCACCAGCAGAGTAGTGTTGAGCACAGATACGCAGTATTTT
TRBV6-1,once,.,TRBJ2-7,CASSEFSRGGRGYEQYF,TGTGCCAGCAGTGAATTCAGCAGGGGAGGGAGGGGATACGAGCAGTACTTC
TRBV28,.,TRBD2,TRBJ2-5,CASSPGLAEGSETQYF,TGTGCCAGCAGTCCCGGACTAGCAGAGGGATCAGAGACCCAGTACTTC
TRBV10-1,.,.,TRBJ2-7,CASSERGLGPRLGEQYF,TGCGCCAGCAGTGAGAGGGGACTCGGACCTCGGTTGGGCGAGCAGTACTTC
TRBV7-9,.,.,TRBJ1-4,CSSSRESLTNEKLFF,TGTTCCAGCAGCCGGGAGTCCTTAACTAATGAAAAACTGTTTTTT
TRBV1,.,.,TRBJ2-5,CTSSQEGVTGQSLLQETQYF,TGCACCAGCAGCCAAGAGGGTGTTACGGGACAGAGTCTTCTCCAAGAGACCCAGTACTTC
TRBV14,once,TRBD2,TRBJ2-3,CASSPLRLAGVADTQYF,TGTGCCAGCAGCCCCCTACGACTAGCGGGAGTCGCAGATACGCAGTATTTT
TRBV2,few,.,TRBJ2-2,CASSSSPRGTGELFF,TGTGCCAGCAGTAGTTCGCCCCGGGGGACCGGGGAGCTGTTTTTT
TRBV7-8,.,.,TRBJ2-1,CATARPRERNEQFF,TGTGCCACCGCCCGGCCTCGGGAGCGCAATGAGCAGTTCTTC
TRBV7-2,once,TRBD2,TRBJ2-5,CASSPAGASETQYF,TGTGCCAGCAGCCCCGCGGGAGCTTCCGAGACCCAGTACTTC
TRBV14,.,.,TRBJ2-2,CASSQVRGDTGELFF,TGTGCCAGCAGCCAGGTCAGGGGGGACACCGGGGAGCTGTTTTTT
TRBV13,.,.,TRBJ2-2,CASSLEGLGDGELFF,TGTGCCAGCAGCTTAGAGGGCCTAGGGGACGGGGAGCTGTTTTTT
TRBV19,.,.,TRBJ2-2,CASSGTATGELFF,TGTGCCAGTAGTGGGACTGCAACCGGGGAGCTGTTTTTT
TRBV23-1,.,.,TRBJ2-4,CASILVTGKNIQYF,TGCGCCAGCATCCTAGTAACAGGGAAAAACATTCAGTACTTC
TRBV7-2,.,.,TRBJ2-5,CASSSRRLQETQYF,TGTGCCAGCAGCTCTCGACGACTTCAAGAGACCCAGTACTTC
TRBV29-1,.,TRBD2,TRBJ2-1,CSVRGRAGVEGVEQFF,TGCAGCGTTCGCGGTCGGGCGGGAGTAGAAGGGGTTGAGCAGTTCTTC
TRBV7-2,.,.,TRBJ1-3,CASSLGQTSGNTIYF,TGTGCCAGCAGCTTAGGGCAAACATCTGGAAACACCATATATTTT
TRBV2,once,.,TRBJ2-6,CASSSSSGANVLTF,TGTGCCAGCAGCTCTAGCTCTGGGGCCAACGTCCTGACTTTC
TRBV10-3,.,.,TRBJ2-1,CAIRRQGGSYNEQFF,TGTGCCATCAGACGCCAGGGAGGCTCCTACAATGAGCAGTTCTTC
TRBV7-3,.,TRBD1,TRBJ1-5,CASSLRGQEPNLFSQSINYQPQHF,TGTGCCAGCAGCTTAAGGGGACAGGAACCGAATTTGTTCAGCCAATCAATCAATTATCAGCCCCAGCATTTT
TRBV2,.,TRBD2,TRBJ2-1,CASRAGGPNEQFF,TGTGCCAGCAGAGCGGGAGGGCCAAATGAGCAGTTCTTC
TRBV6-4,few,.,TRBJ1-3,CASSDSWQAGNTIYF,TGTGCCAGCAGTGACTCATGGCAAGCTGGAAACACCATATATTTT
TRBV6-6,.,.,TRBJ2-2,CASSRELSTGELFF,TGTGCCAGCAGTCGGGAGTTGAGTACCGGGGAGCTGTTTTTT
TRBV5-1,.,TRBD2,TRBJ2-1,CASSETSGRGEQFF,TGCGCCAGCAGCGAAACTAGCGGGAGAGGTGAGCAGTTCTTC
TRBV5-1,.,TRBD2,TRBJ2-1,CASSPQRAGLAVLSSYNEQFF,TGCGCCAGCAGCCCTCAAAGGGCAGGACTAGCGGTCCTGAGCTCCTACAATGAGCAGTTCTTC
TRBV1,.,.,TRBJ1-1,CTSSHNRECAEAFF,TGCACCAGCAGCCACAACAGGGAGTGCGCTGAAGCTTTCTTT
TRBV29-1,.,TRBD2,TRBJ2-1,CSVTSGSRNEQFF,TGCAGCGTTACTAGCGGGAGTAGAAATGAGCAGTTCTTC
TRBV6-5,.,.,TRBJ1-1,CASARQANTEAFF,TGTGCCAGCGCACGGCAGGCGAACACTGAAGCTTTCTTT
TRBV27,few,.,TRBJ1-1,CASSPRGDTEAFF,TGTGCCAGCAGTCCCCGGGGGGACACTGAAGCTTTCTTT
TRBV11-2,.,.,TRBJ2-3,CASSLDPRSTDTQYF,TGTGCCAGCAGCTTAGATCCGAGAAGCACAGATACGCAGTATTTT
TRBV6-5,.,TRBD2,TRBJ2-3,CASSDGGAPQYF,TGTGCCAGCAGCGACGGGGGGGCTCCGCAGTATTTT
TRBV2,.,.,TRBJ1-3,CASTLDSPNSGNTIYF,TGTGCCAGCACCCTTGACAGCCCAAACTCTGGAAACACCATATATTTT
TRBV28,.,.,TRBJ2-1,CASSWSGYEQFF,TGTGCCAGCAGTTGGTCGGGGTATGAGCAGTTCTTC
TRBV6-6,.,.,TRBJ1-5,CASVLQGTGQPQHF,TGTGCCTCAGTACTGCAGGGGACGGGTCAGCCCCAGCATTTT
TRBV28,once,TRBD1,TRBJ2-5,CASSGVNRGYTRETQYF,TGTGCCAGCAGTGGGGTCAACAGGGGCTACACGCGGGAGACCCAGTACTTC
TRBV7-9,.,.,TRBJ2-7,CASSLAGGTGYEQYF,TGTGCCAGCAGCTTAGCGGGGGGGACAGGCTACGAGCAGTACTTC
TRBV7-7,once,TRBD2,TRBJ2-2,CASRQTSGTFANTGELFF,TGTGCTAGCAGGCAGACTAGCGGGACTTTCGCGAACACCGGGGAGCTGTTTTTT
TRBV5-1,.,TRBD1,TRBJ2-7,CASGLLRDRGNEQYF,TGCGCCAGCGGCCTGCTCCGGGACAGGGGCAACGAGCAGTACTTC
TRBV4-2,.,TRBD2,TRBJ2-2,CASGLAGSTFTGELFF,TGTGCCAGTGGACTAGCGGGATCCACTTTCACCGGGGAGCTGTTTTTT
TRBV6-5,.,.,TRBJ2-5,CASNREQGQAETQYF,TGTGCCAGCAACAGGGAACAGGGCCAAGCGGAGACCCAGTACTTC
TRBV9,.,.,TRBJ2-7,CASSGGGASGEQYF,TGTGCCAGCAGCGGCGGGGGCGCGTCGGGCGAGCAGTACTTC
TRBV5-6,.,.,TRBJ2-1,CASSSRSNEQFF,TGTGCCAGCAGTTCTCGGTCGAATGAGCAGTTCTTC
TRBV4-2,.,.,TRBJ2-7,CASSPGQLSSYEQYF,TGTGCCAGCAGCCCAGGTCAACTTAGCTCCTACGAGCAGTACTTC
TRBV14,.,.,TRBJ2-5,CASSRGRSASVEYQETQYF,TGTGCCAGCAGCCGGGGGCGCAGCGCCTCGGTGGAGTACCAAGAGACCCAGTACTTC
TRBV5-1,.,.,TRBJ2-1,CASSRGERTYNEQFF,TGCGCCAGCAGCCGAGGAGAGAGAACCTACAATGAGCAGTTCTTC
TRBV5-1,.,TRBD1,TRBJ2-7,CASSTDRPHEQYF,TGCGCCAGCAGTACGGACAGGCCCCACGAGCAGTACTTC
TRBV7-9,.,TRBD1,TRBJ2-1,CASSLVGTGVNEQFF,TGTGCCAGCAGCTTAGTCGGGACAGGGGTCAATGAGCAGTTCTTC
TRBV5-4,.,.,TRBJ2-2,CASSSGPGSGELFF,TGTGCCAGCAGCTCGGGTCCGGGGAGCGGGGAGCTGTTTTTT
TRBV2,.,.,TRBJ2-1,CASETSHSYNEQFF,TGTGCCAGCGAAACTAGCCACTCCTACAATGAGCAGTTCTTC
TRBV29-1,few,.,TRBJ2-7,CSTITGVSYEQYF,TGCAGCACCATTACGGGTGTCTCCTACGAGCAGTACTTC